The 29 T cell receptor beta chains listed next were all sequenced from one sample in a study of T cells expressing NK-cell markers. TCRdb re-called the 5' RACE reads and catalogs CDR3 proteins one per entry, DNA excluded. The sample shows some 190,000 distinct CDR3 sequences, and 20% to 25% sits with its ten largest clones. Sequences were obtained from blood T cells: a sorted CD56 or NKG2C T cell subset, CD4+ or CD8+ T cells, or bulk PBMC T cells (not recorded which). The receptors shown here come from a man aged 18-70 years in good health.

The chain links TRBV6-1 to TRBJ2-2; TCRdb outputs TRBD2, but without DNA this stays unchecked. Per germline, CDR1 MNHNS and CDR2 SASEGT. The CDR3 has 15 amino acids. The CDR3 region is CASSESWRETGELFF.

The J gene is TRBJ2-1, the V gene TRBV3-1; TCRdb outputs TRBD2, but without DNA this stays unchecked. From germline, CDR1 is LGHDT and CDR2 YNNKEL (reference sequence). The CDR3 has 16 residues. CDR3 region: CASSQEASGIYNEQFF.

The chain recombines TRBV27 with TRBJ2-1; TCRdb picks TRBD1, but there is no DNA to check that call. This CDR3 region has 15 residues. Germline V gene lookup returns CDR1 MNHEY and CDR2 SMNVEV (reference sequence). CDR3 region: CATTQGAVSYNEQFF.

The gene calls are TRBV7-3 and TRBJ2-1; with no DNA, the TCRdb D assignment of TRBD1 cannot be verified. CDR3 length equals 16 residues. Germline V gene sequence: CDR1 SGHTA, CDR2 FQGTGA. This chain's CDR3 is CASSWGAESSYNEQFF.

The chain is built from TRBV20-1 and TRBJ1-4. The CDR3 covers 11 residues. Germline V gene data show CDR1 as DFQATT and CDR2 as SNEGSKA (reference sequence). CDR3 amino acids: CSARVREKLFF.

The V gene is TRBV6-1, the J gene TRBJ1-1; absent DNA, TCRdb's TRBD1 call cannot be checked. The CDR3 has 15 residues. From germline, CDR1 is MNHNS and CDR2 SASEGT. CDR3 sequence: CASSPVQGADTEAFF.

V usage is TRBV4-1 and J usage is TRBJ2-2; as DNA is missing, the TRBD1 call by TCRdb cannot be tested. The CDR3 runs 16 residues. CDR1 and CDR2 (germline): MGHRA, YSYEKL. CDR3 sequence: CASSQGPGGNTGELFF.

This chain uses TRBV28 with TRBJ2-7; absent DNA, TCRdb's TRBD1 call cannot be checked. Germline CDR1 reads MDHEN; CDR2 reads SYDVKM. There are 15 residues in the CDR3. CDR3 sequence: CASSPADREVYEQYF.

The V call is TRBV11-2, the J call TRBJ2-1; there is no DNA to check the TCRdb D call of TRBD1. There are 15 residues in the CDR3. The germline gives CDR1 SGHAT, CDR2 FQNNGV. CDR3 region: CASSLQAGTYNEQFF. Drawing the rest from reference TRBV11-2 and TRBJ2-1, the complete variable domain is EAGVAQSPRYKIIEKRQSVAFWCNPISGHATLYWYQQILGQGPKLLIQFQNNGVVDDSQLPKDRFSAERLKGVDSTLKIQPAKLEDSAVYLCASSLQAGTYNEQFFGPGTRLTVL.

This chain links TRBV28 with TRBJ2-2; TCRdb names TRBD2, which stays unverified in the absence of DNA. The CDR3 totals 16 residues. CDR1 MDHEN and CDR2 SYDVKM come from the germline V gene. CDR3 protein: CASSFPSGGNTGELFF.

The chain carries TRBV12-3 or TRBV12-4 and TRBJ2-3; TCRdb reports TRBD1, a call that lacks DNA to check it against. The CDR3 is 16 residues long. The CDR3 protein is CASLAQAGVSTDTQYF.

The V call is TRBV28, the J call TRBJ2-2; TCRdb indicates TRBD2, and absent DNA this call remains unverified. The length of the CDR3 is 16 residues. Germline V gives CDR1 MDHEN, CDR2 SYDVKM. The CDR3 sequence: CASSSPRGGGTGELFF.

V is TRBV7-6 and J is TRBJ2-7; checking the TCRdb D call of TRBD1 is not possible without DNA. The germline V gene encodes CDR1 SGHVS and CDR2 FNYEAQ. The CDR3 consists of 14 residues. The CDR3 sequence: CASSDGDTAYEQYF.

The rearrangement uses TRBV7-8 and TRBJ2-3. This CDR3 has 15 residues. In germline, CDR1 is SGHVS, CDR2 FQNEAQ. CDR3 region: CASSLELAPEDTQYF.

The V and J genes are TRBV11-2 and TRBJ2-5; TCRdb designates TRBD2, a call that cannot be tested without DNA. The CDR3 is 18 amino acids. Germline V gives CDR1 SGHAT, CDR2 FQNNGV. This chain's CDR3 is CASSLNSWAGLIPETQYF.

The rearrangement joins TRBV9 to TRBJ2-3; TCRdb outputs TRBD1, but without DNA this stays unchecked. Germline values: CDR1 SGDLS, CDR2 YYNGEE. This CDR3 spans 14 amino acids. The CDR3 reads CASQRQESTDTQYF.

The J gene is TRBJ2-5, the V gene TRBV9; TCRdb reports TRBD2, a call that lacks DNA to check it against. The germline V gene has CDR1 SGDLS and CDR2 YYNGEE. This CDR3 has 16 amino acids. CDR3 sequence reads: CASSVEGGGARETQYF.

The genes are TRBV6-1 and TRBJ2-3; the TCRdb D gene call, TRBD2, has no DNA to confirm it. Germline assignment: CDR1 MNHNS and CDR2 SASEGT. There are 18 residues in the CDR3. The CDR3 spells CASTLGAGGRFKSDTQYF.

J is TRBJ2-3 and V is TRBV7-8; TCRdb calls TRBD1, which cannot be checked without DNA. This CDR3 region has 16 residues. CDR1 and CDR2 (germline): SGHVS, FQNEAQ. Here the CDR3 reads CASNVLGPPLGDTQYF.

The rearrangement joins TRBV15 to TRBJ1-5. The CDR3 sequence is 13 residues long. Germline loops: CDR1 LNHNV, CDR2 YYDKDF (reference sequence). The CDR3 reads CATSTAGREPQHF.

The chain joins TRBV30 to TRBJ2-1. CDR3 length: 12 amino acids. Per the germline V gene, CDR1 is GTSNPN and CDR2 is SVGIG (reference sequence). The CDR3 sequence is CAWSVGYNEQFF.

The chain couples TRBV2 to TRBJ1-3; absent DNA, TCRdb's TRBD1 call cannot be checked. In germline, CDR1 is SNHLY, CDR2 FYNNEI. The CDR3 totals 16 residues. CDR3: CASRALGGPSGNTIYF. The full variable domain, in which reference TRBV2 and TRBJ1-3 provide the parts outside the CDR3, is EPEVTQTPSHQVTQMGQEVILRCVPISNHLYFYWYRQILGQKVEFLVSFYNNEISEKSEIFDDQFSVERPDGSNFTLKIRSTKLEDSAMYFCASRALGGPSGNTIYFGEGSWLTVV.

J is TRBJ2-7 and V is TRBV3-1. The CDR3 length is 15 residues. Looked up from germline, CDR1 is LGHDT and CDR2 is YNNKEL (reference sequence). CDR3 residues: CASSQDLGVGDEQYF.

V gene TRBV7-9 combines with J gene TRBJ1-1. The CDR3 sequence is 14 residues long. Germline CDR1 and CDR2: SEHNR and FQNEAQ (reference sequence). This chain's CDR3 is CASRLKLENTEAFF.

The chain has TRBV20-1 and TRBJ1-1; the D call from TCRdb, TRBD1, cannot be confirmed without DNA. This CDR3 spans 15 amino acids. Germline CDR1 is DFQATT and CDR2 is SNEGSKA (reference sequence). The CDR3 reads CSASYRAGENTEAFF.

The V and J genes are TRBV19 and TRBJ1-1; the D gene TCRdb calls, TRBD1, cannot be checked with no DNA. The CDR3 is 15 residues long. The germline gives CDR1 LNHDA, CDR2 SQIVND (reference sequence). This CDR3 reads CASRTGTLGNTEAFF. The full variable domain, completed using reference TRBV19 and TRBJ1-1, is DGGITQSPKYLFRKEGQNVTLSCEQNLNHDAMYWYRQDPGQGLRLIYYSQIVNDFQKGDIAEGYSVSREKKESFPLTVTSAQKNPTAFYLCASRTGTLGNTEAFFGQGTRLTVV.

The chain links TRBV24-1 to TRBJ2-2; with no DNA, the TCRdb D assignment of TRBD1 cannot be verified. Germline V gene sequence: CDR1 KGHDR, CDR2 SFDVKD. The CDR3 is 16 amino acids. CDR3 protein: CATSDLDSPNTGELFF.

V and J are TRBV20-1 and TRBJ1-2; TCRdb's D gene call, TRBD1, goes unchecked for lack of DNA. The CDR3 has 15 residues. Germline CDR1 and CDR2: DFQATT and SNEGSKA (reference sequence). The CDR3 here is CSPQDPQGEAYGYTF.

V usage is TRBV29-1 and J usage is TRBJ2-5; TCRdb outputs TRBD1, but without DNA this stays unchecked. Germline loops: CDR1 SQVTM, CDR2 ANQGSEA. There are 16 residues in the CDR3. The chain's CDR3 is CSFHLPGQGAMATQYF.